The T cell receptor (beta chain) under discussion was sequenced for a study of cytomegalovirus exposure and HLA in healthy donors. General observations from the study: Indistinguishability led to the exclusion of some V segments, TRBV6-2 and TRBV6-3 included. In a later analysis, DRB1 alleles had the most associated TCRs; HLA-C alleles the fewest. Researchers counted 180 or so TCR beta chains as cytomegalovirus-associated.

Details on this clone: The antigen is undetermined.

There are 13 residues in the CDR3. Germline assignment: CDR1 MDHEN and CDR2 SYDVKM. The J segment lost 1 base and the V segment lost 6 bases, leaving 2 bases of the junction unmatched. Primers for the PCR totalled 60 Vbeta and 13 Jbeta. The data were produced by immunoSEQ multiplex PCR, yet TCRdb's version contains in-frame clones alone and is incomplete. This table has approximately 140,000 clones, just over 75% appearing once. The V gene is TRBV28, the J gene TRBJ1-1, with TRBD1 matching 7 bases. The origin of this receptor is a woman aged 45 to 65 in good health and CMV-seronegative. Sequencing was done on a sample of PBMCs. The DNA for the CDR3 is TGTGCCAGCAGGCAGGGGGGGAACACTGAAGCTTTCTTT. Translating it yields CASRQGGNTEAFF.